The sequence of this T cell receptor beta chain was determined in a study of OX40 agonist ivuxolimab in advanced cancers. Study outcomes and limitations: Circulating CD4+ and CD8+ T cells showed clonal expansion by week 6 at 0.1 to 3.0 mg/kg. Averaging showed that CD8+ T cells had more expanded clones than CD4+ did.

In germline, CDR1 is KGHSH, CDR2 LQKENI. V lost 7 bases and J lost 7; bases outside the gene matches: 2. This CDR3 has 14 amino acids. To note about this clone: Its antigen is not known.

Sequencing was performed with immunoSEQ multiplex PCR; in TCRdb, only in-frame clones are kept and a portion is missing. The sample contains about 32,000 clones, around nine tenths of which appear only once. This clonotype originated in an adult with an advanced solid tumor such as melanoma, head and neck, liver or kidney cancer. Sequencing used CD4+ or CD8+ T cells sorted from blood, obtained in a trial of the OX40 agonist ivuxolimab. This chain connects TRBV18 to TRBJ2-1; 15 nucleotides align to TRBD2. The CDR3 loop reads CASYGTSGRNEQFF. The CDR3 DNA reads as TGTGCCAGCTACGGGACTAGCGGGAGGAATGAGCAGTTCTTC.